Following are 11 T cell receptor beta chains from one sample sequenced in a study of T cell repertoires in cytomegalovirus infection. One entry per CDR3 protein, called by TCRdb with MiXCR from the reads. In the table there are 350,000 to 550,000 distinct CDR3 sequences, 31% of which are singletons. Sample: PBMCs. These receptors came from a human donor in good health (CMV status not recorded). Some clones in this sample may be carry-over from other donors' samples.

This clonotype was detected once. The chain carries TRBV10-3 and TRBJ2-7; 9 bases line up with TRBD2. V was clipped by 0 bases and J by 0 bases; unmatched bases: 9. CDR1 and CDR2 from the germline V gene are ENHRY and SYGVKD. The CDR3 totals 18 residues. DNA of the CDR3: TGTGCCATCAGTGAGTCGACTCGAAGCGGGGGGCTCTCCTACGAGCAGTACTTC. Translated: CAISESTRSGGLSYEQYF.

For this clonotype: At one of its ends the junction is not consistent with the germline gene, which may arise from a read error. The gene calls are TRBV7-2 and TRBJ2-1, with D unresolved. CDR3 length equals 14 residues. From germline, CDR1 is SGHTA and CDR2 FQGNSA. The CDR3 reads CARSPGLLNNDQCF. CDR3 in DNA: TGTGCCAGAAGCCCGGGTCTACTCAATAATGATCAGTGCTTC.

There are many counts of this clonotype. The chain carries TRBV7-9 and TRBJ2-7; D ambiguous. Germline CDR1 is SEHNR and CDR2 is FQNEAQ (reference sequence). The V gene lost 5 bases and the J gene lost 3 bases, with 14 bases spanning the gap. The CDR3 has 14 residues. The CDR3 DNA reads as TGTGCCAGCAGCCCAGCCTCGGGCAGCTACGAGCAGTACTTC. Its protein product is CASSPASGSYEQYF.

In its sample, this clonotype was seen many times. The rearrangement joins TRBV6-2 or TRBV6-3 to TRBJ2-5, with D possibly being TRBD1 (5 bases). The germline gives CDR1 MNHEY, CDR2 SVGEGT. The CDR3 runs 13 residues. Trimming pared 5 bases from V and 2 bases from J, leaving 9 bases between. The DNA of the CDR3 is TGTGCCAGCAGTCCGCGACAGCAAGAGACCCAGTACTTC. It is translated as CASSPRQQETQYF.

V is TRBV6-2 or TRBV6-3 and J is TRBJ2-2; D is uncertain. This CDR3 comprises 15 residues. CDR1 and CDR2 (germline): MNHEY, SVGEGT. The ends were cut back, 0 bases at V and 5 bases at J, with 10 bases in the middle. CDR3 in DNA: TGTGCCAGCAGTTACTCGAAAGGATATACCGGGGAGCTGTTTTTT. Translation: CASSYSKGYTGELFF.

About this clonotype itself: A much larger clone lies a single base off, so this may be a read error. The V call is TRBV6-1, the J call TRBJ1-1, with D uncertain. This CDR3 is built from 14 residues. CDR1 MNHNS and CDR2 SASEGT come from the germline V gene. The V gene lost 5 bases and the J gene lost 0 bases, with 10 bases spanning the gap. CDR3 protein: CASSTRAVNTEAFF. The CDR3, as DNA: TGTGCCAGCAGTACAAGAGCGGTGAACACTGAAGCTTTCTTT.

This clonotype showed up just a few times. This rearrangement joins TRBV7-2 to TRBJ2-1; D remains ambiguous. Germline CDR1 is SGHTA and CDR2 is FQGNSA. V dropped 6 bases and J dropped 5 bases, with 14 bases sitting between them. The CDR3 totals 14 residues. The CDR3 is CASRVGLGHNEQFF. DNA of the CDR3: TGTGCCAGCAGGGTAGGATTGGGCCACAATGAGCAGTTCTTC.

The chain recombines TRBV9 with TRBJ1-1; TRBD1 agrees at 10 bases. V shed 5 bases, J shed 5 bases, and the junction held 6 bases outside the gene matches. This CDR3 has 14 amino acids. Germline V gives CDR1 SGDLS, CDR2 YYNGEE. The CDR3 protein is CASRQRDRGTEAFF. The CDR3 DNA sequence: TGTGCCAGCAGGCAACGGGACAGGGGAACTGAAGCTTTCTTT.

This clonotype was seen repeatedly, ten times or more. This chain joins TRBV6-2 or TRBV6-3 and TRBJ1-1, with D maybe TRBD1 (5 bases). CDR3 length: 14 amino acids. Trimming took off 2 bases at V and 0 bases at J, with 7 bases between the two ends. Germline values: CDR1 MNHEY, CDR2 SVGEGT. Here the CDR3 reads CASSYDRMNTEAFF. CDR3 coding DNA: TGTGCCAGCAGTTACGACAGAATGAACACTGAAGCTTTCTTT.

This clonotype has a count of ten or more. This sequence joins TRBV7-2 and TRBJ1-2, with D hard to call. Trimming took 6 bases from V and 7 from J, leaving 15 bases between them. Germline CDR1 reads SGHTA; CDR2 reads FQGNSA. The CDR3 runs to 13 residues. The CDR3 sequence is CASRRRVLGGYTF. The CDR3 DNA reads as TGTGCCAGCAGAAGGAGGGTTTTGGGTGGCTACACCTTC.

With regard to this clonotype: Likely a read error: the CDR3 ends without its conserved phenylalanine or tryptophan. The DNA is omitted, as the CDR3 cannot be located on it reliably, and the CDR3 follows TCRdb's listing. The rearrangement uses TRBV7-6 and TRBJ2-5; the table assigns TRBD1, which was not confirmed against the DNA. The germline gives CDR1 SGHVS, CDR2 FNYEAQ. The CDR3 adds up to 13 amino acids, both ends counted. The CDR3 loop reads CASSLNPVETKYC.